This T cell receptor (beta chain) originates from a study of OX40 agonist ivuxolimab in advanced cancers. Study-wide background: An agonistic anti-OX40 (CD134) antibody, ivuxolimab, was used to treat the patients.

The CDR3 loop spans 17 amino acids. Trimming removed 1 base from V and 2 bases from J; junction bases left unmatched: 7. Germline CDR1 SGHVS, CDR2 FQNEAQ. Cycle 7 day 1, cycle 4 day 1, and baseline were the timepoints at which blood was sampled. Findings and caveats of the study: Partial responders at 0.1-3.0 mg/kg had among the lowest clonal expansion. The study observed clonal expansion of CD4+ and CD8+ blood T cells by week 6 at 0.1 to 3.0 mg/kg.

Turning to this clone: Its antigen remains unknown.

Only in-frame clones appear in the TCRdb table, and some are missing; sequencing was by immunoSEQ multiplex PCR. The sample includes over 45,000 clones, around 88% of them seen just once. This sample comprised CD4+ or CD8+ T cells sorted from blood, obtained in a trial of the OX40 agonist ivuxolimab. This receptor was obtained from an adult with an advanced solid tumor such as melanoma, head and neck, liver or kidney cancer. This chain connects TRBV7-8 to TRBJ1-3; 8 bases map to TRBD1. CDR3 sequence reads: CASSLGTQGATGNTIYF. CDR3 nucleotides: TGTGCCAGCAGCTTAGGGACCCAGGGGGCTACTGGAAACACCATATATTTT.